The source of this T cell receptor (beta chain) is a study of T cells after posttransplantation cyclophosphamide. Treatment was busulfan-fludarabine conditioning, a marrow graft, and cyclophosphamide on days +3 and +4. Here immunoSEQ multiplex PCR was the method, and the copy in TCRdb shows in-frame clones only, minus some. Captured here are about 7,200 clones, none seen once; the top ten comprise about 6%. Overall study results and limits: Later blood repertoires were often dominated by clones from the donor CD8+ memory compartment. TRB overlap between skin or GI tissue T cells and blood was limited.

This clone appeared many times. What it recognizes is unknown. The germline CDR1 and CDR2 sequences are GTSNPN and SVGIG (reference sequence). This CDR3 region has 14 residues. J gave up 6 bases and V 2 bases, and 7 bases lay outside the gene matches. The sequence derives from a female patient aged 50-59 years who received an allogeneic stem cell transplant from an unrelated donor, was CMV-positive, and had acute GVHD only. Among the T cells, some may be from the graft donor. The source material was PBMCs, sampled after allogeneic stem cell transplant with posttransplant cyclophosphamide. The chain joins TRBV30 to TRBJ1-1; 9 nucleotides align to TRBD1. This CDR3 reads CAWSPGQGTSEAFF. CDR3 bases: TGTGCCTGGAGTCCGGGACAGGGTACGTCTGAAGCTTTCTTT.